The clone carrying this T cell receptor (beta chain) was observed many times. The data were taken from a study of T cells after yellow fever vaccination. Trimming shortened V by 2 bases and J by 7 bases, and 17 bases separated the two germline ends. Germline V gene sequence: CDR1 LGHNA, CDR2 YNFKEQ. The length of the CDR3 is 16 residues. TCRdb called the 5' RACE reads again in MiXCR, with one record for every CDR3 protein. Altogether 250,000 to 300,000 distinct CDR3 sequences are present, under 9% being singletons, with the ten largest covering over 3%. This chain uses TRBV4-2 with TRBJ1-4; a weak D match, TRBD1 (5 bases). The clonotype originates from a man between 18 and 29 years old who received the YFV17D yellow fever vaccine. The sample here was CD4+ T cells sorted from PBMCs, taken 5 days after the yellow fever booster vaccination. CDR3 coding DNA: TGTGCCAGCAGCCAATCTACCGGGCCGAGGGGTGAAAAACTGTTTTTT. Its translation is CASSQSTGPRGEKLFF.